A single sample is the source of the 22 T cell receptor beta chains below, sequenced in a study of T cells in women clearing cervical HPV infection. Produced via immunoSEQ multiplex PCR; TCRdb's table is partial and in-frame only. The table lists about 28,000 clones. Specimen: blood buffy coat. The origin of the receptors is a woman aged 18-69 years with a cervical HPV16 infection that either progressed to CIN3+ or cleared (not recorded which).

A remark on this clone: The read falls 3 residues short of the CDR3 end, and the missing part is taken from the germline J gene. The chain has TRBV7-8 and TRBJ2-1, with D possibly being TRBD1 (5 bases). V lost 4 bases and J lost 0, with 13 bases in between. Germline CDR1 is SGHVS and CDR2 is FQNEAQ. The CDR3 contains 16 residues. The sequenced part of the CDR3 DNA is TGTGCCAGCAGCTCGCAGGGTGGCAACTCCTACAATGAG. Amino acids: CASSSQGGNSYNE. The full CDR3 is CASSSQGGNSYNEQFF.

A note on this clone: The read terminates 3 residues ahead of where the CDR3 ends, so the germline J gene completes it. This sequence joins TRBV18 and TRBJ1-5; D is possibly TRBD1 (5 bases). This CDR3 is built from 16 residues. The germline V and J ends were trimmed by 4 bases and 0 bases, with 13 bases remaining between them. Germline CDR1 and CDR2: KGHSH and LQKENI. The part of the CDR3 DNA that was read is TGTGCCAGCTCACAAGCAGGAGGGGATAGCAATCAGCCC. Amino acid sequence: CASSQAGGDSNQP. The full CDR3 sequence reads CASSQAGGDSNQPQHF.

A remark on this clone: Sequencing ends 3 residues short of the CDR3 end; the germline J gene provides the rest. The chain couples TRBV5-4 to TRBJ2-2, with TRBD1 matching 9 bases. The CDR3 consists of 15 residues. In germline, CDR1 is SGHNT, CDR2 YYREEE (reference sequence). V lost 5 bases, J lost 8 bases, and 10 bases stayed unmatched. CDR3 bases read: TGTGCCAGCAGGGCTACAGGGGGCGCAGGGGGGGAG. It specifies CASRATGGAGGE. The whole CDR3 protein reads CASRATGGAGGELFF.

On this clone itself: The observed sequence ends 3 residues before the CDR3 terminus, with the missing tail filled in from the germline J gene. The chain recombines TRBV18 with TRBJ1-5, with a possible D match to TRBD1 (6 bases). Germline V gene data show CDR1 as KGHSH and CDR2 as LQKENI. Trimming took off 6 bases at V and 3 bases at J, with 15 bases between the two ends. The CDR3 length is 15 residues. The sequenced CDR3 bases are TGTGCCAGCTCCCCGGGGGGGGCAAACAATCAGCCC. Its protein product is CASSPGGANNQP. The entire CDR3 protein reads CASSPGGANNQPQHF.

Note on this clone: Read data end 3 residues before the CDR3 end; the end is taken from the germline J gene. V gene TRBV9 combines with J gene TRBJ1-1; D unclear. Germline CDR1 reads SGDLS; CDR2 reads YYNGEE. V lost 4 bases, J lost 2 bases, and 12 bases lay in between. The CDR3 spans 14 residues. CDR3 DNA, as far as it was read: TGTGCCAGCAGCCCCCTGCGGGCCAACACTGAA. Its translation is CASSPLRANTE. The complete CDR3 reads CASSPLRANTEAFF.

As for this clone: The DNA ends 3 residues before the CDR3 does, and the rest of the CDR3 is filled in from the germline J gene. This sequence joins TRBV5-4 and TRBJ2-1; 13 bases fit TRBD2. In germline, CDR1 is SGHNT, CDR2 YYREEE (reference sequence). The CDR3 sequence is 16 residues long. J was trimmed by 8 bases and V by 1 base; bases with no gene match: 6. The DNA read from the CDR3 is TGTGCCAGCAGCTTGCGGACTAGCGGGAGTGCCTATGAG. Protein sequence: CASSLRTSGSAYE. The entire CDR3 protein reads CASSLRTSGSAYEQFF.

Turning to this clone: The read ends 3 residues early relative to the CDR3; the germline J gene fills the gap. V gene TRBV14 combines with J gene TRBJ1-2; 7 positions match TRBD1. CDR1 SGHDN and CDR2 FVKESK come from the germline V gene. V was pared by 4 bases and J by 4 bases, with 3 bases of the junction left unmatched. The CDR3 extends over 13 amino acids. This CDR3 is CASSPRDSYGYTF. The sequenced part of the CDR3 DNA is TGTGCCAGCAGCCCGAGGGACAGCTATGGC.

As concerns this clone: Coverage ceases 3 residues before the CDR3 finishes, and the germline J gene fills in the end. The chain recombines TRBV4-2 with TRBJ2-3, with D perhaps assigned TRBD1 or TRBD2 (5 bases each). Germline CDR1 reads LGHNA; CDR2 reads YNFKEQ. V lost 1 base and J lost 4, with 15 bases in between. The length of the CDR3 is 16 residues. The CDR3 protein is CASSQGIGAEADTQYF. The part of the CDR3 DNA that was read is TGTGCCAGCAGCCAAGGCATAGGGGCGGAGGCAGATACG.

Of note for this clone: The CDR3 end falls 3 residues outside the read, so it is completed with the germline J gene. The chain couples TRBV20-1 to TRBJ1-2, with D hard to call. The CDR3 extends over 15 amino acids. Looked up from germline, CDR1 is DFQATT and CDR2 is SNEGSKA (reference sequence). Trimming removed 0 bases from V and 5 bases from J, with 16 bases in between. CDR3 DNA (partial): TGCAGTGCTAGAGATTCCGCAGGAGGGTTTTATGGC. Translated: CSARDSAGGFYG. The whole CDR3 region reads CSARDSAGGFYGYTF.

With respect to this clone: The read finishes 3 residues shy of the CDR3 end, and the germline J gene is used to complete it. The V call is TRBV7-2, the J call TRBJ1-2; D may be TRBD1 (5 bases). The germline V gene encodes CDR1 SGHTA and CDR2 FQGNSA. The CDR3 runs 14 residues. This chain's CDR3 is CASSAIAGGDTYTF. The sequenced part of the CDR3 DNA is TGTGCCAGCAGCGCAATAGCGGGGGGAGATACC.

Comments on this clone: The read ends 3 residues early relative to the CDR3; the germline J gene fills the gap. The chain joins TRBV2 to TRBJ1-1, with D possibly TRBD1 on 5 matching bases. With 6 bases removed from V and 5 bases from J, the gap between germline ends came to 13 bases. This CDR3 has 13 amino acids. Germline loops: CDR1 SNHLY, CDR2 FYNNEI. The part of the CDR3 DNA that was read is TGTGCCAGCAGGCCGGGGGAGGGGACTGAA. Amino acid sequence: CASRPGEGTE. The whole CDR3 region reads CASRPGEGTEAFF.

A word on this clone: The read stops 3 residues short of the end of the CDR3; the missing end is completed from the germline J gene. The V and J genes are TRBV30 and TRBJ1-5; possibly TRBD1 for D (6 bases). This CDR3 spans 15 amino acids. Deletions cut 4 bases from V and 4 bases from J, with 17 bases between. CDR1 and CDR2 from the germline V gene are GTSNPN and SVGIG (reference sequence). The part of the CDR3 DNA that was read is TGTGCCTGGACCCCGCCCGCGACAGGTAATCAGCCC. Residues: CAWTPPATGNQP. From start to end, the CDR3 is CAWTPPATGNQPQHF.

In regard to this clone: The read ends 3 residues early relative to the CDR3; the germline J gene fills the gap. The J gene is TRBJ2-1, the V gene TRBV7-2, with D perhaps matching TRBD1 (6 bases). Germline V lookup: CDR1 SGHTA, CDR2 FQGNSA. The CDR3 sequence is 15 residues long. V was cut by 5 bases and J by 2 bases, with 13 bases left in between. CDR3 residues: CASSRGGRTYNEQFF. The DNA read from the CDR3 is TGTGCCAGCAGCCGTGGGGGCCGAACCTACAATGAG.

In the case of this clone: The read halts 3 residues ahead of the CDR3 end, with the missing end drawn from the germline J gene. The chain combines TRBV5-1 with TRBJ2-7; D is ambiguous. This CDR3 region has 13 residues. Deletions cut 6 bases from V and 0 bases from J, with 10 bases between. CDR1 SGHRS and CDR2 YFSETQ come from the germline V gene. CDR3 in amino acids: CASNNLRSYEQYF. The sequenced part of the CDR3 DNA is TGCGCCAGCAATAATCTACGCTCCTACGAG.

With regard to this clone: Read data end 3 residues before the CDR3 end; the end is taken from the germline J gene. J is TRBJ2-3 and V is TRBV2, with 7 bases lining up with TRBD1. The germline CDR1 and CDR2 sequences are SNHLY and FYNNEI. This CDR3 contains 13 residues. The DNA read from the CDR3 is TGTGCCAGCAGTGATTCCCAGGGGGAGACG. Protein sequence: CASSDSQGET. The whole CDR3 sequence is CASSDSQGETQYF.

As concerns this clone: The read halts 3 residues ahead of the CDR3 end, with the missing end drawn from the germline J gene. The rearrangement links TRBV13 to TRBJ1-2; D unresolved. Germline CDR1 and CDR2: PRHDT and FYEKMQ (reference sequence). This CDR3 is 16 amino acids long. V was cut by 0 bases and J by 2 bases, with 13 bases left in between. The chain's CDR3 is CASSLGSRPTNYGYTF. The covered CDR3 bases are TGTGCCAGCAGCTTAGGCAGTAGGCCGACAAACTATGGC.

Comment on this clone: The read is 3 residues too short to cover the CDR3 end, so that end is filled in from the germline J gene. The chain employs TRBV6-2 or TRBV6-3 and TRBJ1-2; D not resolved. V lost 0 bases and J lost 4, with 18 bases in between. The CDR3 consists of 17 residues. The germline CDR1 and CDR2 sequences are MNHEY and SVGEGT. The CDR3 protein is CASSYSTAVSLFYGYTF. The CDR3 DNA, read in part, is TGTGCCAGCAGTTACTCGACCGCGGTCAGCTTGTTCTATGGC.

Points on this clone: The read is 3 residues too short to cover the CDR3 end, so that end is filled in from the germline J gene. The chain combines TRBV10-1 with TRBJ2-7, with 7 bases lining up with TRBD2. The J segment lost 0 bases and the V segment lost 10 bases, leaving 18 bases of the junction unmatched. This CDR3 region has 17 residues. Germline CDR1 is WNHNN and CDR2 is SYGVQD (reference sequence). The chain's CDR3 is CATPGLVKTQSSYEQYF. The CDR3 bases that were read are TGCGCCACCCCCGGACTAGTCAAGACCCAGAGCTCCTACGAG.

On this clone: The CDR3 goes on 3 residues after the read ends, and that part is filled in from the germline J gene. V and J are TRBV19 and TRBJ1-1; tentatively, D is TRBD1 (6 bases). The CDR3 length is 15 residues. The germline V gene has CDR1 LNHDA and CDR2 SQIVND (reference sequence). Trimming stripped 3 bases from V and 4 bases from J, with 15 bases between. CDR3 DNA, as far as it was read: TGTGCCAGTAGTATTAAAGTAGGGGGAGGCACTGAA. It yields the protein CASSIKVGGGTE. The CDR3 in full is CASSIKVGGGTEAFF.

About this clone: The read is 3 residues too short to cover the CDR3 end, so that end is filled in from the germline J gene. V usage is TRBV5-5 and J usage is TRBJ1-1, with 9 positions matching TRBD1. In germline, CDR1 is SGHKS, CDR2 YYEKEE (reference sequence). Unmatched junction bases numbered 8, after V lost 4 bases and J lost 4 bases. This CDR3 has 15 amino acids. CDR3 residues: CASSNPGTGTTEAFF. CDR3 bases read: TGTGCCAGCAGCAACCCCGGGACAGGGACCACTGAA. The variable domain in full, with the rest retrieved from reference TRBV5-5 and TRBJ1-1, is DAGVTQSPTHLIKTRGQQVTLRCSPISGHKSVSWYQQVLGQGPQFIFQYYEKEERGRGNFPDRFSARQFPNYSSELNVNALLLGDSALYLCASSNPGTGTTEAFFGQGTRLTVV.

Notes on this clone: The read halts 3 residues ahead of the CDR3 end, with the missing end drawn from the germline J gene. The chain recombines TRBV10-3 with TRBJ2-3, with 7 nucleotides matching TRBD1. The length of the CDR3 is 14 residues. V was clipped by 7 bases and J by 0 bases; unmatched bases: 4. Germline values: CDR1 ENHRY, CDR2 SYGVKD. CDR3 DNA, as far as it was read: TGTGCCATCAATCCGGGACAGAGCACAGATACG. The encoded protein is CAINPGQSTDT. The CDR3 reads in full as CAINPGQSTDTQYF.

Comment on this clone: The read ends 3 residues shy of where the CDR3 ends; the end is completed using the germline J gene. The genes are TRBV20-1 and TRBJ2-3, with TRBD1 identical over 8 bases. Germline-derived CDR1 and CDR2 are DFQATT and SNEGSKA (reference sequence). This CDR3 contains 16 residues. CDR3: CSARALDRAADQPQYF. The CDR3 DNA, read in part, is TGCAGTGCTAGAGCGTTGGACAGGGCGGCCGATCAGCCG.